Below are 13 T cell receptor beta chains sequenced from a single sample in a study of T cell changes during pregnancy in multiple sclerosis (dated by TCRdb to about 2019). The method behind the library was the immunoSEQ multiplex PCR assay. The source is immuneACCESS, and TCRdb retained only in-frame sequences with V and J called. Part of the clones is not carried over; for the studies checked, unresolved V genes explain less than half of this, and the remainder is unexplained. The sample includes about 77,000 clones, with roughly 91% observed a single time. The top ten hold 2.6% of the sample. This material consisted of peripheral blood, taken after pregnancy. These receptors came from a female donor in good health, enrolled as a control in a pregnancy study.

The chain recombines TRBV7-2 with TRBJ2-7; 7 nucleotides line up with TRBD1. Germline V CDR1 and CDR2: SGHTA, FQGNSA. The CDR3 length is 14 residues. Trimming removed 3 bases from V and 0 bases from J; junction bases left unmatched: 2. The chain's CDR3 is CASSFRQGSYEQYF. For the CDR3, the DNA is TGTGCCAGCAGCTTTAGACAGGGCTCCTACGAGCAGTACTTC.

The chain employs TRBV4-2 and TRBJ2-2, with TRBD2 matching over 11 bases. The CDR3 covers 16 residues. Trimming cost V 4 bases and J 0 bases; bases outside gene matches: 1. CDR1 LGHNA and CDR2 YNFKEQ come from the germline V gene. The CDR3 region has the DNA TGTGCCAGCAGCCCTAGCGGGGGGTCGAACACCGGGGAGCTGTTTTTT. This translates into CASSPSGGSNTGELFF.

The CDR3 region has the DNA TGTGCCAGCGGGGACACCCCCTACGAGCAGTACTTC. It yields the protein CASGDTPYEQYF. The rearrangement links TRBV19 to TRBJ2-7; maybe TRBD1 (6 bases). Germline V gene lookup returns CDR1 LNHDA and CDR2 SQIVND (reference sequence). This CDR3 contains 12 residues. V was shortened by 9 bases and J by 2 bases, with 11 bases between the two germline ends. Based on the CDR3 plus reference TRBV19 and TRBJ2-7, the full variable domain is DGGITQSPKYLFRKEGQNVTLSCEQNLNHDAMYWYRQDPGQGLRLIYYSQIVNDFQKGDIAEGYSVSREKKESFPLTVTSAQKNPTAFYLCASGDTPYEQYFGPGTRLTVT.

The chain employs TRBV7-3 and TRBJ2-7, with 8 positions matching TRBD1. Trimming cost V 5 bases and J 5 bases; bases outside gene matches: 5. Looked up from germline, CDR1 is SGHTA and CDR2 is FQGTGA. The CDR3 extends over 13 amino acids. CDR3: CASSTDRGNEQYF. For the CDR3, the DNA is TGTGCCAGCAGCACTGACAGGGGTAACGAGCAGTACTTC.

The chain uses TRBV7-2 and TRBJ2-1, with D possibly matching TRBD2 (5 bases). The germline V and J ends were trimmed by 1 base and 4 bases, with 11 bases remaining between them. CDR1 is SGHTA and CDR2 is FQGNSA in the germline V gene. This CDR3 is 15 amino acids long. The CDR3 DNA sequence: TGTGCCAGCAGCTTAGTAGCGCCCGGGTACAATGAGCAGTTCTTC. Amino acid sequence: CASSLVAPGYNEQFF.

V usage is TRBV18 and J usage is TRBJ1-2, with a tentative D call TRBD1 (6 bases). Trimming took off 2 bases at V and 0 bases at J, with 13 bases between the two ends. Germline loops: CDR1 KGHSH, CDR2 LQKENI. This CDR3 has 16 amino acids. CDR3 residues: CASSPAGDPANYGYTF. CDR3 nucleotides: TGTGCCAGCTCACCAGCAGGGGACCCAGCTAACTATGGCTACACCTTC.

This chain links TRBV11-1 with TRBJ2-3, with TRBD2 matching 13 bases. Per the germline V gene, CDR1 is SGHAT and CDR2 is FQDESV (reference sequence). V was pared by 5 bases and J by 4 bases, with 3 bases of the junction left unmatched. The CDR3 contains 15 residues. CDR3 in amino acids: CASSVGTSGADTQYF. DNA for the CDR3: TGTGCCAGCAGCGTGGGGACTAGCGGGGCAGATACGCAGTATTTT. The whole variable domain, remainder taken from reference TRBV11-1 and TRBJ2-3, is EAEVAQSPRYKITEKSQAVAFWCDPISGHATLYWYRQILGQGPELLVQFQDESVVDDSQLPKDRFSAERLKGVDSTLKIQPAELGDSAMYLCASSVGTSGADTQYFGPGTRLTVL.

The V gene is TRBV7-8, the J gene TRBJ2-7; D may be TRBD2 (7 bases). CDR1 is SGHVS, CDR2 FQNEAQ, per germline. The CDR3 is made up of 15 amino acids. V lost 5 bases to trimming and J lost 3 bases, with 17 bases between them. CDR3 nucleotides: TGTGCCAGCAGCCTTAGACCTAGGGGGGGCTACGAGCAGTACTTC. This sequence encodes CASSLRPRGGYEQYF.

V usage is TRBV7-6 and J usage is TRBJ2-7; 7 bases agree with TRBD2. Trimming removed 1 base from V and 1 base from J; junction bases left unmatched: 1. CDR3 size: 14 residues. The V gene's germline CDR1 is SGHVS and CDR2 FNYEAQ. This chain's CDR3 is CASSLDGGSYEQYF. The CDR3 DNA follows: TGTGCCAGCAGCTTAGACGGGGGGTCCTACGAGCAGTACTTC.

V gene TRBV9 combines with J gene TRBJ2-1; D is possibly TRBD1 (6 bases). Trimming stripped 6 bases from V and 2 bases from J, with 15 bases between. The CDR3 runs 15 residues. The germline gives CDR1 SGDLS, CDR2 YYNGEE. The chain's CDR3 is CASTPSKGAYNEQFF. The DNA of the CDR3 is TGTGCCAGCACCCCTTCAAAGGGGGCCTACAATGAGCAGTTCTTC.

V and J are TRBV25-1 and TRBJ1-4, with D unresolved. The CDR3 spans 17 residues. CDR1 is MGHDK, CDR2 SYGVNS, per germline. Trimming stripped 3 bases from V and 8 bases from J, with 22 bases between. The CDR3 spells CASSDSYPGPSGEKLFF. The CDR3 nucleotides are TGTGCCAGCAGTGACTCTTATCCCGGCCCCAGCGGAGAAAAACTGTTTTTT.

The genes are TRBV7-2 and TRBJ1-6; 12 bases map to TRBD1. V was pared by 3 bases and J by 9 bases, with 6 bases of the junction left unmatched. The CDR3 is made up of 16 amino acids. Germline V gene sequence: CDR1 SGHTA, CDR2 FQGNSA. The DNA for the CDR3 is TGTGCCAGCAGCTTGGGGACAGGGGGCCGGGGTTCACCCCTCCACTTT. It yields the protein CASSLGTGGRGSPLHF.

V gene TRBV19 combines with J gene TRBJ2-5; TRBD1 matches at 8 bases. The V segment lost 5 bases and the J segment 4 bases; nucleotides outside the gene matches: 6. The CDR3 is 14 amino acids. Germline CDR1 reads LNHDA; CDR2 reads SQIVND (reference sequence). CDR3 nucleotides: TGTGCCAGTAGTTCGCGGACAGGGCGAGAGACCCAGTACTTC. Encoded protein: CASSSRTGRETQYF.